This T cell receptor beta chain was sequenced in a study of blood T cell repertoires in COVID-19. Across the study: COVID-19 samples collected from the United States, Italy and Spain covered acute and convalescent phases.

Per the original methods: Reference gene primers were amplified, and this amplification served to estimate nucleated cell counts. The repertoire was sequenced with immunoSEQ multiplex PCR; TCRdb's copy has only in-frame clones and lacks some. V and J calls and clone size are those listed in that table; D and trimming were worked out from the DNA. The table has tens of thousands of clones, roughly 84% seen once. It was during active infection that Seattle patients were enrolled and then longitudinally followed. Germline CDR1 and CDR2: SEHNR and FQNEAQ (reference sequence). V lost 7 bases to trimming and J lost 0 bases, with 13 bases between them. The CDR3 contains 16 residues.

The sequenced sample consisted of peripheral blood. This receptor was taken from a man aged 60 to 69 with COVID-19, enrolled during active disease. This chain connects TRBV7-9 to TRBJ2-6; no reliable D call. The CDR3, as DNA: TGTGCCAGCATCCAAGGCGGCATCTCTGGGGCCAACGTCCTGACTTTC. Its translation: CASIQGGISGANVLTF.